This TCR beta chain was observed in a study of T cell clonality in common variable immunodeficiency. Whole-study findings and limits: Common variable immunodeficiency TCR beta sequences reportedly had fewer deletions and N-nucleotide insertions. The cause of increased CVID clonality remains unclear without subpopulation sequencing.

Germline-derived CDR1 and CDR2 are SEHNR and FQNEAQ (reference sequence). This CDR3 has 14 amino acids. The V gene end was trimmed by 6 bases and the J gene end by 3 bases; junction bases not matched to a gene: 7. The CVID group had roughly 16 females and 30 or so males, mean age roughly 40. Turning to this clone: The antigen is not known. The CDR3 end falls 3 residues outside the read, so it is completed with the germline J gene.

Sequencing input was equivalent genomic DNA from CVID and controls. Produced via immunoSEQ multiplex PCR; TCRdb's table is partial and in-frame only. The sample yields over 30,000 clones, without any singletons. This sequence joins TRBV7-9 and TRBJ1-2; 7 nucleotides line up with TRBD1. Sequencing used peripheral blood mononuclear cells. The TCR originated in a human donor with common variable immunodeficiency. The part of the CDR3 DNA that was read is TGTGCCAGCAGGTCAGGGGGTCGGCACTATGGC. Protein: CASRSGGRHYG. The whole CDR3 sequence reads CASRSGGRHYGYTF.